The 19 T cell receptor beta chains presented below share a single source sample, sequenced in a study of T cells in Graves' hyperthyroidism and ophthalmopathy. There were TCR beta CDR3 regions amplified from RNA transcripts. The HTBI primer set was used in a first-round RT-PCR of the TCR CDR3. A single record per CDR3 protein comes from TCRdb applying MiXCR to the multiplex PCR reads. The sample records about 500,000 distinct CDR3 sequences, approximately 15% being singletons. The sample comprised blood. Source of these receptors: a woman in her late teens or twenties with Graves' hyperthyroidism.

The chain employs TRBV18 and TRBJ1-4; possible D gene TRBD1, 6 bases. The CDR3 spans 19 residues. Germline V gives CDR1 KGHSH, CDR2 LQKENI. The V end was cut by 5 bases, the J end by 0 bases, with 22 bases between. The CDR3 nucleotides are TGTGCCAGCTCATACGATCGGTCCGGGACATCCTCAACTAATGAAAAACTGTTTTTT. It translates to CASSYDRSGTSSTNEKLFF.

This clonotype has just a few counts. The chain is built from TRBV12-3 or TRBV12-4 and TRBJ2-2; 8 bases fit TRBD2. J gave up 1 base and V 5 bases, and 6 bases lay outside the gene matches. CDR3 length: 16 residues. In DNA, the CDR3 is TGTGCCAGCAGTACCCGGACTAGCCGGAACACCGGGGAGCTGTTTTTT. Translated, it gives CASSTRTSRNTGELFF.

The chain recombines TRBV7-9 with TRBJ2-7, with D unclear. This CDR3 has 13 residues. Looked up from germline, CDR1 is SEHNR and CDR2 is FQNEAQ (reference sequence). V was shortened by 5 bases and J by 0 bases, with 8 bases between the two germline ends. The CDR3 here is CASSPQLSYEQYV. The CDR3 nucleotides are TGTGCCAGCAGCCCACAACTCTCCTACGAGCAGTACGTC.

This CDR3 reads CASRRLAGGSSYNEQFF. CDR3 nucleotides: TGCGCCAGCAGGCGACTAGCGGGAGGGAGCTCCTACAATGAGCAGTTCTTC. V is TRBV4-1 and J is TRBJ2-1; 14 bases are a match to TRBD2. Per germline, CDR1 MGHRA and CDR2 YSYEKL. The junction had 4 bases not matched to a gene; V was cut back by 6 bases and J by 0 bases. The CDR3 consists of 17 residues.

This chain joins TRBV12-3 or TRBV12-4 and TRBJ2-5; 9 bases align to TRBD2. V shed 7 bases and J 5 bases; nucleotides not matched to a gene: 17. The CDR3 runs 17 residues. The CDR3 spells CASTRPGAGGTHETQYF. CDR3 DNA: TGTGCCAGCACCCGCCCGGGAGCGGGAGGTACGCACGAGACCCAGTACTTC.

The genes are TRBV27 and TRBJ2-1, with a possible D match to TRBD1 (6 bases). V was cut by 7 bases and J by 6 bases, with 10 bases left in between. This CDR3 comprises 12 residues. Looked up from germline, CDR1 is MNHEY and CDR2 is SMNVEV (reference sequence). The CDR3 coding sequence is TGTGCCAGCACGGGACACACCAATGAGCAGTTCTTC. Protein product: CASTGHTNEQFF.

This clonotype was recorded once. The chain couples TRBV19 to TRBJ1-4; D perhaps matches TRBD1 (5 bases). The CDR3 runs to 12 residues. V was clipped by 8 bases and J by 5 bases, with 9 bases between them. The V gene's germline CDR1 is LNHDA and CDR2 SQIVND (reference sequence). The CDR3 region has the DNA TGTGCCAGTGGAAAGGGGAATGAAAAACTGTTTTTT. Translation: CASGKGNEKLFF. The whole variable domain, remainder taken from reference TRBV19 and TRBJ1-4, is DGGITQSPKYLFRKEGQNVTLSCEQNLNHDAMYWYRQDPGQGLRLIYYSQIVNDFQKGDIAEGYSVSREKKESFPLTVTSAQKNPTAFYLCASGKGNEKLFFGSGTQLSVL.

This clonotype was seen repeatedly, ten times or more. This chain connects TRBV30 to TRBJ2-7, with 7 bases aligning to TRBD1. CDR3 size: 14 residues. V trimming: 5 bases; J trimming: 2 bases; junction bases outside the gene matches: 9. Per the germline V gene, CDR1 is GTSNPN and CDR2 is SVGIG (reference sequence). The CDR3: CAWPPGQRPYEQYV. DNA for the CDR3: TGTGCCTGGCCCCCGGGACAGCGTCCCTACGAGCAGTACGTC.

Turning to this clonotype: A read error may be the cause here, since a much bigger clone is one base away. V and J are TRBV10-3 and TRBJ1-2; no clear D gene. Between the trimmed V and J ends, which lost 3 bases and 10 bases, there was a span of 18 bases. Germline assignment: CDR1 ENHRY and CDR2 SYGVKD. The CDR3 has 14 amino acids. The CDR3: CAISDSGQVDDYTF. The CDR3 region has the DNA TGTGCCATCAGTGATTCAGGTCAGGTAGATGACTACACCTTC.

The chain employs TRBV4-1 and TRBJ2-1; 9 bases map to TRBD2. The V segment lost 0 bases and the J segment 1 base; nucleotides outside the gene matches: 7. The CDR3 is 18 residues long. CDR1 is MGHRA and CDR2 is YSYEKL in the germline V gene. The CDR3 sequence: CASSQDTASGVSYNEQFF. The CDR3 coding sequence is TGCGCCAGCAGCCAAGATACCGCTAGCGGGGTATCCTACAATGAGCAGTTCTTC.

On this clonotype: The junction departs from germline at one end; a sequencing error may be responsible. This rearrangement joins TRBV30 to TRBJ2-7, with 8 bases fitting TRBD1. The CDR3 spans 13 residues. The germline gives CDR1 GTSNPN, CDR2 SVGIG (reference sequence). The CDR3 spells CAGRGQGNYEQYF. The CDR3 bases are TGTGCCGGGAGAGGACAGGGAAACTACGAGCAGTACTTC.

V usage is TRBV6-1 and J usage is TRBJ2-7; D not certain. Germline CDR1 and CDR2: MNHNS and SASEGT. V lost 6 bases and J 3 bases, leaving 6 bases between the germline ends. CDR3 size: 11 residues. For the CDR3, the DNA is TGTGCCAGCAGGGTAGACTACGAGCAGTACGTC. Translating it yields CASRVDYEQYV.

This clonotype was counted only a few times. This may come from a read error, since a much larger clone is one base off. The chain joins TRBV12-3 or TRBV12-4 to TRBJ1-6; D ambiguous. V was pared by 6 bases and J by 6 bases, with 18 bases between. The CDR3 consists of 16 residues. As DNA, the CDR3 is TGTGCCAGCAGCTTACATGGGATTCGGCCTAATTCACCCCTCCACTTT. As protein: CASSLHGIRPNSPLHF.

This clonotype was detected many times. The chain carries TRBV20-1 and TRBJ2-7; 8 bases match TRBD2. Germline V gene data show CDR1 as DFQATT and CDR2 as SNEGSKA (reference sequence). This CDR3 contains 14 residues. J was trimmed by 7 bases and V by 2 bases; bases with no gene match: 10. CDR3 nucleotide sequence: TGCAGTGCTAGAAACGTGGCGGGAGGCGGAGAGCAGTACGTC. It codes for CSARNVAGGGEQYV.

This clonotype was counted ten times or more. The chain employs TRBV18 and TRBJ2-4; D uncertain. The V gene lost 2 bases and the J gene lost 6 bases, with 11 bases spanning the gap. This CDR3 comprises 14 residues. CDR1 KGHSH and CDR2 LQKENI come from the germline V gene. Written as DNA, the CDR3 is TGTGCCAGCTCACCATATACCACCACAAACATTCAGTACTTC. It is translated as CASSPYTTTNIQYF. The variable domain in full, with the rest retrieved from reference TRBV18 and TRBJ2-4, is NAGVMQNPRHLVRRRGQEARLRCSPMKGHSHVYWYRQLPEEGLKFMVYLQKENIIDESGMPKERFSAEFPKEGPSILRIQQVVRGDSAAYFCASSPYTTTNIQYFGAGTRLSVL.

This clonotype was observed at least ten times. This chain connects TRBV6-5 to TRBJ1-1; D call uncertain. V dropped 0 bases and J dropped 4 bases, with 9 bases sitting between them. The CDR3 is 14 amino acids. The germline CDR1 and CDR2 sequences are MNHEY and SVGAGI. For the CDR3, the DNA is TGTGCCAGCAGTTACTCAGGGTGGAGCACTGAAGCTTTCTTT. It translates to CASSYSGWSTEAFF.

The genes are TRBV2 and TRBJ2-3; 9 nucleotides match TRBD2. After removal of 6 bases from V and 0 bases from J, the junction contained 10 bases not matched to a gene. The CDR3 covers 17 residues. Looked up from germline, CDR1 is SNHLY and CDR2 is FYNNEI. The CDR3 loop is CASRIAGDAPSTDTQYF. The CDR3 DNA follows: TGTGCCAGCAGGATAGCGGGAGACGCTCCTAGCACAGATACGCAGTATTTT. Full variable domain (outside the CDR3, taken from reference TRBV2 and TRBJ2-3): EPEVTQTPSHQVTQMGQEVILRCVPISNHLYFYWYRQILGQKVEFLVSFYNNEISEKSEIFDDQFSVERPDGSNFTLKIRSTKLEDSAMYFCASRIAGDAPSTDTQYFGPGTRLTVL.

V is TRBV11-2 and J is TRBJ2-7, with TRBD1 identical over 7 bases. Germline CDR1 is SGHAT and CDR2 is FQNNGV. The CDR3 has 13 amino acids. V lost 5 bases, J lost 2 bases, and 3 bases stayed unmatched. CDR3 sequence reads: CASSNGQAYEQYF. For the CDR3, the DNA is TGTGCCAGCAGCAATGGACAGGCCTACGAGCAGTACTTC. Variable domain in full (rest from reference TRBV11-2 and TRBJ2-7): EAGVAQSPRYKIIEKRQSVAFWCNPISGHATLYWYQQILGQGPKLLIQFQNNGVVDDSQLPKDRFSAERLKGVDSTLKIQPAKLEDSAVYLCASSNGQAYEQYFGPGTRLTVT.

The V gene is TRBV11-2, the J gene TRBJ2-7; 10 bases fit TRBD2. J was trimmed by 2 bases and V by 7 bases; bases with no gene match: 14. Germline V CDR1 and CDR2: SGHAT, FQNNGV. This CDR3 is built from 17 residues. DNA for the CDR3: TGTGCCAGCACGCGACTAGCGGGTGCCGCCGGGACCTACGAGCAGTACTTC. Its translation is CASTRLAGAAGTYEQYF. Combining the CDR3 with reference TRBV11-2 and TRBJ2-7 gives the whole variable domain EAGVAQSPRYKIIEKRQSVAFWCNPISGHATLYWYQQILGQGPKLLIQFQNNGVVDDSQLPKDRFSAERLKGVDSTLKIQPAKLEDSAVYLCASTRLAGAAGTYEQYFGPGTRLTVT.